This section outlines one T cell receptor beta chain sequence together with its context. Vbeta (60) and Jbeta (13) primers were used in the PCR. The assay was immunoSEQ multiplex PCR, and TCRdb's table has in-frame clones only and misses some. The table records 160,000 or so clones, 81% of them present only once. Germline V gene data show CDR1 as WNHNN and CDR2 as SYGVQD (reference sequence). V was trimmed by 3 bases and J by 1 base, leaving 16 bases between them. The CDR3 runs to 17 residues. This entry comes from a study of cytomegalovirus exposure and HLA in healthy donors. The sample was PBMCs. V is TRBV10-1 and J is TRBJ1-5, with D unclear. The sequence came from a young woman in good health and CMV-seropositive. CDR3 bases: TGCGCCAGCAGTGATGAAAAAACGAGGGTGAGCAATCAGCCCCAGCATTTT. Protein: CASSDEKTRVSNQPQHF.